One and the same sample provided the 3 T cell receptor beta chains below, sequenced in a study of T cell changes during pregnancy in multiple sclerosis. The protocol was immunoSEQ multiplex PCR, while the TCRdb copy is restricted to in-frame clones and leaves out a portion. The table has approximately 89,000 clones, approximately 95% seen once. The input for sequencing was peripheral blood, taken after pregnancy. These TCRs come from a female donor in good health, enrolled as a control in a pregnancy study.

The J gene is TRBJ1-2, the V gene TRBV14; 10 positions match TRBD1. This CDR3 comprises 17 residues. V shed 1 base and J 2 bases; nucleotides not matched to a gene: 7. Germline loops: CDR1 SGHDN, CDR2 FVKESK. The DNA of the CDR3 is TGTGCCAGCAGCCAAGCCCCTCCGGGACAGGGGAACTATGGCTACACCTTC. Protein product: CASSQAPPGQGNYGYTF.

This clone was found once. Written as DNA, the CDR3 is TGTGCCAGCAGCTTACCGTATCGGCTAGCGGGAGGCACAGATACGCAGTATTTT. Its protein product is CASSLPYRLAGGTDTQYF. The chain has TRBV7-9 and TRBJ2-3; 10 positions agree with TRBD2. CDR1 is SEHNR, CDR2 FQNEAQ, per germline (reference sequence). Trimming cost V 2 bases and J 1 base; bases outside gene matches: 9. The CDR3 runs to 18 residues.

In its sample, this clone was seen once. V is TRBV6-5 and J is TRBJ1-5, with unresolved D. This CDR3 spans 14 amino acids. Trimming pared 0 bases from V and 3 bases from J, leaving 6 bases between. The germline V gene has CDR1 MNHEY and CDR2 SVGAGI. The CDR3 sequence: CASSYSRVNQPQHF. CDR3 DNA: TGTGCCAGCAGTTACTCGAGGGTCAATCAGCCCCAGCATTTT.